This TCR beta chain was captured by sequencing in a study of blood T cell repertoires in COVID-19. The CDR3 contains 14 residues. CDR1 and CDR2 (germline): MDHEN, SYDVKM. The V gene end was trimmed by 5 bases and the J gene end by 0 bases; junction bases not matched to a gene: 1. TCRdb's table, derived via immunoSEQ multiplex PCR, lists solely in-frame clones and lacks some. The repertoire holds fewer than 150,000 clones, just under 90% seen once, with around 10% in the top ten. Sequences were obtained from peripheral blood. V usage is TRBV28 and J usage is TRBJ1-3; TRBD1 matches at 7 bases. This TCR was sampled from an elderly woman with acute or convalescent COVID-19. The CDR3 loop is CASSTGVSGNTIYF. In nucleotides, the CDR3 is TGTGCCAGCAGTACAGGGGTCTCTGGAAACACCATATATTTT.